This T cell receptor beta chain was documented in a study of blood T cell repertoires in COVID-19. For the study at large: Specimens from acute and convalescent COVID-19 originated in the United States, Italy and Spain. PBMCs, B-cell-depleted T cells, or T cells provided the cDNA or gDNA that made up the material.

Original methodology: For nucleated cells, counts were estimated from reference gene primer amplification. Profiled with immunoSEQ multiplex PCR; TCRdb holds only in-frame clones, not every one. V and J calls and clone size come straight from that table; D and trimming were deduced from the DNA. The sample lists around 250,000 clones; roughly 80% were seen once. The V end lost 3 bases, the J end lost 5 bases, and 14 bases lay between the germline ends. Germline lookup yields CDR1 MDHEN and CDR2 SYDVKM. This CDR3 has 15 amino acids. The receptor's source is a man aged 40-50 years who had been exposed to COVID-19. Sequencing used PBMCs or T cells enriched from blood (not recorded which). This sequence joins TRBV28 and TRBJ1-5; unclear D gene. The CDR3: CASSFRGLVDQPQHF. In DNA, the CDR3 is TGTGCCAGCAGTTTCAGAGGGTTAGTAGATCAGCCCCAGCATTTT. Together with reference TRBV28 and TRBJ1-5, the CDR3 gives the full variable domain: DVKVTQSSRYLVKRTGEKVFLECVQDMDHENMFWYRQDPGLGLRLIYFSYDVKMKEKGDIPEGYSVSREKKERFSLILESASTNQTSMYLCASSFRGLVDQPQHFGDGTRLSIL.